This TCR beta chain originates from a study of regulatory T cells in long-lasting Graves disease. Study results and caveats: New patients shared 970 or so public clonotypes, and persistent patients shared more, with under 3,000. Persistent-disease Graves' patients showed less TCR diversity than new cases.

The sample holds many counts of this clonotype. Antigen specificity is unknown. Sequencing libraries for TCR beta were prepared with iRepertoire HTBI primers and Arm-PCR of CDR3 regions. TCRdb re-called the multiplex PCR reads through MiXCR, storing one row per CDR3 protein. This table holds a few hundred thousand distinct CDR3 sequences, roughly 24% found once. Specified time point: persistent/refractory GD, antithyroid drugs over 5 years with positive TRAb. PBMC RNA was the source of the TCR library. This receptor was taken from a woman between 35 and 50 years old with Graves disease. The material was peripheral blood mononuclear cells (PBMCs), obtained when the disease was refractory, from a patient treated with antithyroid drugs.

The CDR3 loop is CASSLRGGGGGNSPLHF. CDR3 DNA sequence: TGTGCCAGCAGTTTAAGGGGTGGGGGAGGAGGTAATTCACCCCTCCACTTT. The J gene is TRBJ1-6, the V gene TRBV12-3 or TRBV12-4, with D tentatively TRBD1 (5 bases). This CDR3 is built from 17 residues. V was trimmed by 2 bases and J by 6 bases, leaving 17 bases between them.